This TCR beta chain was identified during a study of cytomegalovirus exposure and HLA in healthy donors. The CDR3 spans 13 residues. Trimming removed 6 bases from V and 7 bases from J, with 12 bases in between. The germline CDR1 and CDR2 sequences are MNHEY and SMNVEV (reference sequence). Here immunoSEQ multiplex PCR was the method, and the copy in TCRdb shows in-frame clones only, minus some. The sample records hundreds of thousands of clones, about 88% being singletons. On this clone itself: What it recognizes is unknown.

The study, taken as a whole, reports: Specific recognition of CMV antigens was confirmed in vitro for three chains (all CMV-associated).

The study drew the donors from its approximately 110-subject validation cohort, separate from the roughly 700-subject first cohort. Sequences were obtained from PBMCs. The V gene is TRBV27, the J gene TRBJ1-4, with D perhaps TRBD1 (6 bases). The sequence was collected from a man younger than 35 in good health and CMV-seropositive. CDR3 bases: TGTGCCAGCAGCCCAGGGGACCTTGAAAAACTGTTTTTT. It encodes CASSPGDLEKLFF.